This entry lists 16 T cell receptor beta chains sequenced from one sample in a study of shared clonotypes between healthy human individuals. TCRdb keeps only in-frame clones here, not all; method: immunoSEQ multiplex PCR. The table has more than 400,000 clones, over 75% seen once. Specimen: PBMCs. These receptors originate from a woman between 40 and 50 years old in good health. Some clones in this sample may be carry-over from other donors' samples.

The chain links TRBV4-1 to TRBJ2-7, with 11 bases identical to TRBD2. V was clipped by 4 bases and J by 5 bases; unmatched bases: 13. CDR3 length: 17 residues. Germline CDR1 reads MGHRA; CDR2 reads YSYEKL. This CDR3 reads CASSPGLFSGRAHEQYF. CDR3 bases: TGCGCCAGCAGCCCTGGCCTCTTTAGCGGGAGGGCCCACGAGCAGTACTTC.

The J gene is TRBJ2-7, the V gene TRBV28, with TRBD2 identical over 7 bases. The germline CDR1 and CDR2 sequences are MDHEN and SYDVKM. The CDR3 sequence is 13 residues long. V lost 8 bases, J lost 3 bases, and 7 bases stayed unmatched. The CDR3 coding sequence is TGTGCCAGCGTGCTAGCGGCCGACTACGAGCAGTACTTC. Translated: CASVLAADYEQYF.

The V and J genes are TRBV19 and TRBJ1-2; no firm D call. In germline, CDR1 is LNHDA, CDR2 SQIVND (reference sequence). Trimming cost V 0 bases and J 3 bases, with 8 bases left between them. The CDR3 sequence is 14 residues long. In nucleotides, the CDR3 is TGTGCCAGTAGTATAGATCACAGATACTATGGCTACACCTTC. This codes for CASSIDHRYYGYTF.

This rearrangement joins TRBV7-9 to TRBJ1-2; 8 positions agree with TRBD1. Germline assignment: CDR1 SEHNR and CDR2 FQNEAQ (reference sequence). CDR3 length: 14 residues. Trimming at V came to 5 bases and at J to 8 bases, leaving 10 bases not matched to a gene. CDR3: CASSPRGQGFGYTF. The CDR3 DNA follows: TGTGCCAGCAGCCCTCGAGGACAGGGCTTCGGCTACACCTTC.

In this sample, this clone turned up once. This chain uses TRBV27 with TRBJ2-1; 10 bases line up with TRBD2. CDR3 size: 16 residues. The trim removed 5 bases at V and 6 bases at J, leaving 10 bases unmatched. The germline CDR1 and CDR2 sequences are MNHEY and SMNVEV (reference sequence). The CDR3 loop is CASSPTISGRPNEQFF. The CDR3 DNA reads TGTGCCAGCAGTCCAACCATTAGCGGGAGGCCCAATGAGCAGTTCTTC.

This chain links TRBV7-8 with TRBJ2-5, with D perhaps TRBD2 (6 bases). The CDR3 consists of 16 residues. V was cut by 5 bases and J by 4 bases, with 20 bases left in between. The germline CDR1 and CDR2 sequences are SGHVS and FQNEAQ. This CDR3 reads CASSLRLGTNLETQYF. In nucleotides, the CDR3 is TGTGCCAGCAGCCTACGACTAGGGACGAATCTAGAGACCCAGTACTTC.

The chain links TRBV4-1 to TRBJ2-5, with TRBD2 identical over 11 bases. The end of the DNA is better explained by TRBJ2-7, so the J call may be wrong. The CDR3 totals 14 residues. Germline loops: CDR1 MGHRA, CDR2 YSYEKL. Here the CDR3 reads CASSRGTSGYEQYF. CDR3 coding DNA: TGCGCCAGCAGCCGCGGGACTAGCGGTTACGAGCAGTACTTC.

The V and J genes are TRBV2 and TRBJ2-1; possible D gene TRBD2, 6 bases. The CDR3 has 15 amino acids. The germline V and J ends were trimmed by 3 bases and 3 bases, with 12 bases remaining between them. Germline values: CDR1 SNHLY, CDR2 FYNNEI. The CDR3 region has the DNA TGTGCCAGCAGTGAGGGTCTAGCGAGCTACAATGAGCAGTTCTTC. This sequence encodes CASSEGLASYNEQFF.

This clone was seen only once. A far larger clone lies a single base away; this is likely a read error. V and J are TRBV7-2 and TRBJ2-3, with TRBD2 identical over 14 bases. V gave up 7 bases and J gave up 13 bases; unmatched junction bases: 7. The CDR3 is 13 amino acids. CDR1 and CDR2 from the germline V gene are SGHTA and FQGNSA. CDR3 sequence (DNA): TGTGCCAGCACCAGACTAGCGGGAGGGGAGGAGTATTTT. Translation gives CASTRLAGGEEYF.

About this clone itself: It is likely a read error: a sequence one base away is far more abundant. Other DNA sequences in this specimen translate into the identical CDR3. The chain recombines TRBV10-3 with TRBJ1-5, with D unresolved. Germline V gene sequence: CDR1 ENHRY, CDR2 SYGVKD. V gave up 0 bases and J gave up 5 bases, with 8 bases separating them. This CDR3 spans 14 amino acids. The CDR3 region has the DNA TGTGCCATCAGTGAGTCCGGCGGAGATCAGCCCCAGCATTTT. It yields the protein CAISESGGDQPQHF.

A remark on this clone: This likely stems from a read error, as it lies one base from a far larger clone. The chain has TRBV25-1 and TRBJ2-7; a possible D gene is TRBD1 (6 bases). Per the germline V gene, CDR1 is MGHDK and CDR2 is SYGVNS. Between the trimmed V and J ends, which lost 4 bases and 9 bases, there was a span of 19 bases. The CDR3 runs to 14 residues. CDR3 residues: CASSGRCTGSVQYF. The CDR3 DNA follows: TGTGCCAGCAGTGGAAGATGTACAGGGAGCGTGCAGTACTTC.

About this clone itself: A far bigger clonotype differs at one base, so this is likely a read error. The V gene is TRBV4-1, the J gene TRBJ1-1, with D unclear. Germline V lookup: CDR1 MGHRA, CDR2 YSYEKL. The V end lost 4 bases, the J end lost 4 bases, and 10 bases lay between the germline ends. The CDR3 consists of 13 residues. CDR3 residues: CASSRVQSTEAFF. DNA of the CDR3: TGCGCCAGCAGCCGAGTACAGAGCACTGAAGCTTTCTTT.

This clone was counted many times. The chain uses TRBV30 and TRBJ2-1, with unresolved D. Trimming shortened V by 3 bases and J by 4 bases, and 4 bases separated the two germline ends. The germline CDR1 and CDR2 sequences are GTSNPN and SVGIG (reference sequence). This CDR3 is 11 amino acids long. CDR3 loop: CAWSGYNEQFF. CDR3 DNA: TGTGCCTGGAGCGGATACAATGAGCAGTTCTTC.

In DNA form, the CDR3 reads TGTGCCTGGTTTCGACAGGGAATGAAAGCTTTCTTT. This gives the protein CAWFRQGMKAFF. The V gene is TRBV30, the J gene TRBJ1-1, with 7 bases lining up with TRBD1. The CDR3 covers 12 residues. V dropped 5 bases and J dropped 9; count of bases not matched to a gene: 9. Germline assignment: CDR1 GTSNPN and CDR2 SVGIG (reference sequence).

On this clone itself: A far larger clone differs by one base, so this is likely a read error. The same CDR3 can be traced to other DNA sequences in this sample. This chain joins TRBV5-4 and TRBJ2-3; D is possibly TRBD1 or TRBD2 (5 bases each). CDR1 and CDR2 (germline): SGHNT, YYREEE (reference sequence). This CDR3 is built from 14 residues. The CDR3 sequence is CASSPGRSTDTQYF. CDR3 DNA: TGTGCCAGCAGCCCGGGGCGTAGCACAGACACGCAGTATTTT.

The gene calls are TRBV15 and TRBJ1-1, with no clear D. Germline V gene lookup returns CDR1 LNHNV and CDR2 YYDKDF (reference sequence). Trimming removed 0 bases at V and 7 bases at J, with 18 bases between. The CDR3 runs 16 residues. CDR3 DNA: TGTGCCACCAGCAGAGATAGGCAGAGACCTAATTTTGAAGCTTTCTTT. Translated: CATSRDRQRPNFEAFF.